These 7 T cell receptor beta chains were sequenced from one sample in a study of T cells after yellow fever vaccination. TCRdb redid the calling of the 5' RACE reads with MiXCR, one entry per CDR3 protein. The sample includes 200,000 to 300,000 distinct CDR3 sequences, 6.9% of them seen just once. This specimen consisted of CD4+ T cells sorted from PBMCs, obtained 15 days after the yellow fever booster vaccination. These receptors all come from a man younger than 45 who received the YFV17D yellow fever vaccine.

J is TRBJ2-3 and V is TRBV6-1, with TRBD2 matching over 8 bases. V trimming: 6 bases; J trimming: 0 bases; junction bases outside the gene matches: 2. This CDR3 contains 14 residues. The germline V gene encodes CDR1 MNHNS and CDR2 SASEGT. This chain's CDR3 is CASRSSGSTDTQYF. Here the CDR3 DNA reads TGTGCCAGCAGATCTAGCGGGAGCACAGATACGCAGTATTTT.

This clonotype came up a few times. The chain joins TRBV6-5 to TRBJ2-5; a weak D match, TRBD1 (6 bases). Germline lookup yields CDR1 MNHEY and CDR2 SVGAGI. CDR3 size: 18 residues. The V end was cut by 0 bases, the J end by 7 bases, with 24 bases between. The chain's CDR3 is CASSYSGLQTGFGRTQYF. The CDR3 bases are TGTGCCAGCAGTTACTCGGGCCTACAAACAGGGTTTGGGAGGACCCAGTACTTC.

This clonotype has a handful of counts. The V and J genes are TRBV20-1 and TRBJ2-1; D might be TRBD2 (5 bases). The ends were cut back, 5 bases at V and 1 base at J, with 15 bases in the middle. This CDR3 has 15 residues. Germline values: CDR1 DFQATT, CDR2 SNEGSKA (reference sequence). Written as DNA, the CDR3 is TGCAGTGCTCGTTTCGGGCGGGTATCCTACAATGAGCAGTTCTTC. Its translation: CSARFGRVSYNEQFF.

The rearrangement uses TRBV10-3 and TRBJ2-5; possible D gene TRBD2, 7 bases. In germline, CDR1 is ENHRY, CDR2 SYGVKD. Trimming left V 10 bases short and J 4 bases short, with 16 bases between. There are 13 residues in the CDR3. The CDR3 DNA reads as TGTGCCACACGTTTAGGGGGGGCAGAGACCCAGTACTTC. This sequence encodes CATRLGGAETQYF.

The chain employs TRBV20-1 and TRBJ1-1, with D perhaps matching TRBD1 (6 bases). The length of the CDR3 is 14 residues. CDR1 and CDR2 (germline): DFQATT, SNEGSKA (reference sequence). V shed 6 bases and J shed 4 bases, with 18 bases lying between them. The CDR3 loop reads CSALVGAQVTEAFF. The DNA for the CDR3 is TGCAGTGCCCTCGTGGGGGCTCAGGTCACTGAAGCTTTCTTT.

In this sample, this clonotype turned up many times. The chain uses TRBV20-1 and TRBJ2-5; perhaps TRBD1 as D (6 bases). Germline lookup yields CDR1 DFQATT and CDR2 SNEGSKA (reference sequence). This CDR3 has 14 residues. Trimming shortened V by 6 bases and J by 0 bases, and 14 bases separated the two germline ends. The CDR3 bases are TGCAGTGCCCAAGGGACATACGACCAAGAGACCCAGTACTTC. This translates into CSAQGTYDQETQYF.

The genes are TRBV4-3 and TRBJ1-2; 10 nucleotides agree with TRBD1. The V and J ends lost 4 bases and 8 bases, in that order; junction bases with no gene match: 7. CDR3 length: 14 amino acids. CDR1 and CDR2 from the germline V gene are LGHNA and YSLEER. CDR3 in amino acids: CASSPGQGTRGYTF. In DNA, the CDR3 is TGCGCCAGCAGCCCGGGACAGGGGACCCGGGGCTACACCTTC.